A selection of T cell receptor beta chains follows, all from one sample in a study of patients and donors after allogeneic stem cell transplantation. TCRdb re-analysed the RT-PCR reads in MiXCR, keeping a single row per CDR3 protein. The repertoire holds about 960,000 distinct CDR3 sequences, with about 20% as singletons. Sequenced input: blood, either unsorted or a sorted T cell fraction (not recorded which). The receptor set was obtained from a human donor who was either an allogeneic HSCT recipient or a stem cell or donor lymphocyte infusion donor (not recorded which). It is not recorded whose cells these are; they may come from a transplant donor. The CDR3 runs from the conserved cysteine through the conserved F or W. D genes are given only for firm matches. For some rows the clone size is stated as once, few or many, or as a class when expanded; others skip it.

D,J,size,V,CDR3,DNA
.,TRBJ1-1,few,TRBV7-9,CASSLREGWITEAFF,TGTGCCAGCAGCTTAAGGGAGGGGTGGATCACTGAAGCTTTCTTT
.,TRBJ1-2,few,TRBV12-3/TRBV12-4,CATTAGHIGRGYTF,TGTGCCACGACGGCAGGGCACATTGGTAGGGGCTACACCTTC
TRBD1,TRBJ1-1,few,TRBV5-6,CASTFYDRGTEAFF,TGTGCCAGCACTTTCTACGACAGGGGCACTGAAGCTTTCTTT
.,TRBJ1-6,.,TRBV5-1,CASSLEVGGHLNSPLHF,TGCGCCAGCAGCTTGGAGGTCGGGGGACACCTTAATTCACCCCTCCACTTT
.,TRBJ1-5,.,TRBV11-2,CASSSGARGNQPQHF,TGTGCCAGCAGCTCGGGGGCGCGGGGCAATCAGCCCCAGCATTTT
TRBD1,TRBJ1-5,.,TRBV18,CASSPNSGGGEPQHF,TGTGCCAGCTCACCGAACTCAGGGGGCGGGGAGCCCCAGCATTTT
TRBD2,TRBJ2-3,.,TRBV7-2,CASSSRTSGLTDTQYF,TGTGCCAGCAGCTCCCGGACTAGCGGGCTGACAGATACGCAGTATTTT
.,TRBJ1-4,few,TRBV7-9,CASSLAGSRTNEKLFF,TGTGCCAGCAGCTTAGCAGGTTCGAGGACTAATGAAAAACTGTTTTTT
TRBD2,TRBJ2-1,few,TRBV7-9,CASSLRSGATNEQFF,TGTGCCAGCAGCTTAAGGAGCGGGGCCACTAATGAGCAGTTCTTC
.,TRBJ2-5,few,TRBV6-5,CASRRKETQYF,TGTGCCAGCAGACGGAAAGAGACCCAGTACTTC
.,TRBJ1-2,.,TRBV6-1,CASTRGHEGYGYTF,TGTGCCAGCACCCGGGGACACGAGGGCTATGGCTACACCTTC
.,TRBJ1-2,many,TRBV29-1,CSCLGKAGYTF,TGCAGCTGCCTCGGGAAAGCTGGCTACACCTTC
TRBD2,TRBJ2-7,few,TRBV28,CASSLATSGRWYEQYF,TGTGCCAGCAGTTTGGCGACTAGCGGGAGATGGTACGAGCAGTACTTC
.,TRBJ2-7,.,TRBV25-1,CASSARWGTYEQYF,TGTGCCAGCAGTGCCCGGTGGGGGACCTACGAGCAGTACTTC
.,TRBJ1-2,.,TRBV4-3,CASSQEQAGYGYTF,TGCGCCAGCAGCCAGGAGCAGGCCGGCTATGGCTACACCTTC
TRBD1,TRBJ1-6,few,TRBV4-3,CASSQPGGPLHF,TGCGCCAGCAGCCAGCCAGGGGGACCCCTCCACTTT
.,TRBJ1-1,few,TRBV12-3/TRBV12-4,CASSHQDRRVNTEAFF,TGTGCCAGCAGTCACCAGGACAGAAGGGTGAACACTGAAGCTTTCTTT
.,TRBJ1-1,.,TRBV9,CASSDPGPNTEAFF,TGTGCCAGCAGCGATCCCGGACCTAACACTGAAGCTTTCTTT
TRBD1,TRBJ2-2,many,TRBV12-3/TRBV12-4,CASSNRGYTGELFF,TGTGCCAGCAGTAACAGGGGTTACACCGGGGAGCTGTTTTTT
.,TRBJ1-5,many,TRBV12-3/TRBV12-4,CASRRISGEPQHF,TGTGCCAGCAGAAGAATATCCGGAGAGCCCCAGCATTTT
TRBD1,TRBJ1-2,many,TRBV11-1,CASSPPGQSYGYTF,TGTGCCAGCAGCCCCCCGGGACAGTCGTATGGCTACACCTTC
.,TRBJ1-1,few,TRBV5-1,CASSLETGLGNTEAFF,TGCGCCAGCAGCTTGGAAACGGGACTGGGGAACACTGAAGCTTTCTTT
.,TRBJ2-1,few,TRBV9,CASSVPLGTGEQFF,TGTGCCAGCAGCGTCCCTTTGGGGACGGGTGAGCAGTTCTTC
TRBD2,TRBJ2-3,.,TRBV20-1,CSALTSGRGYTQYF,TGCAGTGCTTTGACTAGCGGGAGGGGCTATACGCAGTATTTT
.,TRBJ1-1,.,TRBV7-9,CTSSLTWGLSTEAFF,TGTACCAGCAGCTTGACTTGGGGGCTGAGCACTGAAGCTTTCTTT
.,TRBJ2-7,.,TRBV11-2,CASSRDRRIYEQYF,TGTGCCAGCAGCCGAGACAGGAGAATCTACGAGCAGTACTTC
TRBD2,TRBJ2-1,.,TRBV12-3/TRBV12-4,CASSSPTSGGWEEQFF,TGTGCCAGCAGTTCCCCGACTAGCGGGGGGTGGGAAGAGCAGTTCTTC
.,TRBJ1-5,few,TRBV20-1,CSAPTTGHNQPQHF,TGCAGTGCCCCCACCACAGGGCACAATCAGCCCCAGCATTTT
.,TRBJ2-5,few,TRBV3-1,CASSFGNRGETQYF,TGTGCCAGCAGCTTCGGAAATCGGGGGGAGACCCAGTACTTC
TRBD2,TRBJ2-2,many,TRBV6-5,CASSYLSGSSDTGELFF,TGTGCCAGCAGTTACTTGAGCGGGAGTAGTGACACCGGGGAGCTGTTTTTT
.,TRBJ2-1,.,TRBV7-2,CASSGYRSSYNEQFF,TGTGCCAGCAGCGGCTACAGGTCTTCCTACAATGAGCAGTTCTTC
.,TRBJ2-2,.,TRBV7-2,CASSATGRNTGELFF,TGTGCCAGCAGCGCGACTGGGAGGAACACCGGGGAGCTGTTTTTT
.,TRBJ2-7,.,TRBV19,CASSVIPGTRQTYEQYF,TGTGCCAGTAGTGTTATTCCCGGGACACGCCAGACCTACGAGCAGTACTTC
.,TRBJ1-1,many,TRBV29-1,CSVTRGLTEAFF,TGCAGCGTGACGAGGGGCTTAACTGAAGCTTTCTTT
.,TRBJ1-1,few,TRBV12-3/TRBV12-4,CASSWVGTAEAFF,TGTGCCAGCAGTTGGGTGGGAACCGCTGAAGCTTTCTTT
TRBD2,TRBJ2-3,.,TRBV4-1,CASSQVGREGYTQYF,TGCGCCAGCAGCCAAGTGGGCAGGGAGGGGTATACGCAGTATTTT
.,TRBJ2-7,.,TRBV7-9,CASSFKPGRTDYEQYF,TGTGCCAGCAGCTTCAAACCGGGACGCACAGACTACGAGCAGTACTTC
.,TRBJ2-5,few,TRBV29-1,CSVEDFGETQYF,TGCAGCGTTGAAGACTTCGGGGAGACCCAGTACTTC
.,TRBJ1-1,few,TRBV12-3/TRBV12-4,CASSLQGPHGAFF,TGTGCCAGCAGTCTCCAGGGCCCCCATGGAGCTTTCTTT
.,TRBJ2-5,.,TRBV9,CASSVGVRETQYF,TGTGCCAGCAGCGTGGGCGTGCGGGAGACCCAGTACTTC
TRBD2,TRBJ2-1,few,TRBV3-1,CASSRAGLGDNEQFF,TGTGCCAGCAGCCGAGCGGGACTAGGAGACAATGAGCAGTTCTTC
.,TRBJ1-2,.,TRBV29-1,CSVSGRSSYGYTF,TGCAGCGTTAGCGGCAGATCCAGTTATGGCTACACCTTC
.,TRBJ2-5,.,TRBV7-8,CASGVSTPIQETQYF,TGTGCCAGCGGAGTTTCAACACCTATCCAAGAGACCCAGTACTTC
.,TRBJ2-7,few,TRBV5-1,CATPGGSSSYEQYF,TGCGCCACCCCCGGCGGGTCGAGCTCCTACGAGCAGTACTTC
TRBD1,TRBJ1-1,many,TRBV6-5,CASSSGTGRRNTEAFF,TGTGCCAGCAGTTCCGGGACAGGGAGAAGGAACACTGAAGCTTTCTTT
TRBD1,TRBJ2-5,few,TRBV27,CASSLYQGASEETQYF,TGTGCCAGCAGTTTATACCAGGGGGCCTCAGAAGAGACCCAGTACTTC
TRBD1,TRBJ2-1,.,TRBV12-3/TRBV12-4,CASSLSGGIYNEQFF,TGTGCCAGCAGTTTGTCAGGGGGCATCTACAATGAGCAGTTCTTC
.,TRBJ2-1,.,TRBV6-9,CASSYPGPIEQFF,TGTGCCAGCAGTTACCCGGGACCGATCGAGCAGTTCTTC
TRBD2,TRBJ2-7,many,TRBV12-3/TRBV12-4,CASSLSGRAYEQYF,TGTGCCAGCAGTTTAAGCGGGAGGGCCTACGAGCAGTACTTC
.,TRBJ2-5,.,TRBV12-3/TRBV12-4,CASSLSGTETQYF,TGTGCCAGCAGTTTATCAGGGACGGAGACCCAGTACTTC
.,TRBJ2-7,.,TRBV27,CASSFEARYEQYF,TGTGCCAGCAGTTTCGAGGCAAGGTACGAGCAGTACTTC
.,TRBJ1-1,few,TRBV5-6,CASSLVWGGTEAFF,TGTGCCAGCAGCTTGGTGTGGGGGGGCACTGAAGCTTTCTTT
.,TRBJ1-2,.,TRBV19,CASSRGPVYGYTF,TGTGCCAGTAGCCGGGGACCGGTCTATGGCTACACCTTC
.,TRBJ1-1,few,TRBV7-8,CASSLSEGRNTEAFF,TGTGCCAGCAGCTTATCGGAAGGGAGGAACACTGAAGCTTTCTTT
.,TRBJ2-7,.,TRBV10-3,CAISESPGAYEQYF,TGTGCCATCAGTGAGTCGCCGGGGGCCTACGAGCAGTACTTC
TRBD2,TRBJ2-1,few,TRBV7-6,CASSLTTSGSPNEQFF,TGTGCCAGCAGCTTAACCACTAGCGGGAGCCCCAATGAGCAGTTCTTC
TRBD1,TRBJ1-1,many,TRBV12-3/TRBV12-4,CASSSRGSEAFF,TGTGCCAGCAGTTCCAGGGGGTCTGAAGCTTTCTTT
TRBD1,TRBJ2-1,many,TRBV12-3/TRBV12-4,CAISGQGTDNEQFF,TGTGCCATTTCGGGACAGGGGACTGACAATGAGCAGTTCTTC
TRBD2,TRBJ2-7,few,TRBV5-1,CASSLELAGVRSYEQYF,TGCGCCAGCAGCTTGGAATTAGCGGGAGTTCGCTCCTACGAGCAGTACTTC
.,TRBJ1-2,.,TRBV29-1,CSALLREGYTF,TGCAGCGCTCTATTACGGGAGGGCTACACCTTC